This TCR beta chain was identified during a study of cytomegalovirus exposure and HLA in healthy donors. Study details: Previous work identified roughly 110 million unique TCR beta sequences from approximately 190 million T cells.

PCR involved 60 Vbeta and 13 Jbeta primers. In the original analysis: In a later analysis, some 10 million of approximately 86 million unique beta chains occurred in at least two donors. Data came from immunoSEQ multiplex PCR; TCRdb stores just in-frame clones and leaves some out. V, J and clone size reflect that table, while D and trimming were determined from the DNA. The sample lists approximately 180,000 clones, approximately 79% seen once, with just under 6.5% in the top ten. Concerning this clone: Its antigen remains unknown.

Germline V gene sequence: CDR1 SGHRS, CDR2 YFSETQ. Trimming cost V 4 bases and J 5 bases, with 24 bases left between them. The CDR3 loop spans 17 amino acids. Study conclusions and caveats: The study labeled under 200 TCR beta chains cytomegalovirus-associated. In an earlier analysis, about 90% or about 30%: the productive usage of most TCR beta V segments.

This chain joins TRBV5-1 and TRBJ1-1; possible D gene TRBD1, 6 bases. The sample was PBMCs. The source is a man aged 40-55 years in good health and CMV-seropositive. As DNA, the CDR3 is TGCGCCAGCAGCGAGGGCACTACAGGGATGGGACGGACTGAAGCTTTCTTT. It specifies CASSEGTTGMGRTEAFF.